This T cell receptor beta chain was recovered during a study of lymphopenia after photon versus proton radiotherapy. TCRdb's copy holds only in-frame clones and misses some; the assay was immunoSEQ multiplex PCR. The table shows 35,000 to 40,000 clones, with more than 75% occurring only once. Germline V gene lookup returns CDR1 SQVTM and CDR2 ANQGSEA. This CDR3 contains 12 residues. Trimming removed 2 bases from V and 16 bases from J, with 18 bases in between. This chain links TRBV29-1 with TRBJ2-1, with unresolved D. The clonotype was recovered from a middle-aged man with gastric cancer. The specimen comprised peripheral blood, sampled from a patient treated with photon-based radiotherapy. The DNA of the CDR3 is TGCAGCGTTGAAAACCCGGGCCAGCCCCGTTTCTTC. It is translated as CSVENPGQPRFF.